Listed below are T cell receptor beta chains from one sample, sequenced in a study of T cells after yellow fever vaccination. TCRdb itself ran the 5' RACE reads through MiXCR, one entry per CDR3 protein. The sample carries under 700,000 distinct CDR3 sequences, roughly 17% recorded once. The specimen was PBMCs, collected about 5 days after the first yellow fever vaccination. Receptors were obtained from a young man who received the YFV17D yellow fever vaccine. Each CDR3 is given with its conserved first and last residue. D genes are given only for firm matches. A clone size is listed for some rows: how often the clone was seen (once, few, many), or a class if it is expanded.

>NA|TRBV7-2|13|NA|TRBJ1-6
TGTGCCAGCAGCCCACGACAGTATTCACCCCTCCACTTT
CASSPRQYSPLHF
>NA|TRBV28|11|few|TRBJ1-1
TGTGCCAGCAGTCCCGGGTATGGAGCTTTCTTT
CASSPGYGAFF
>TRBD2|TRBV14|14|NA|TRBJ2-3
TGTGCCAGCAGTCTTAGCGGGGGGATTGGTACGCAGTATTTT
CASSLSGGIGTQYF
>NA|TRBV5-1|16|few|TRBJ2-3
TGCGCCAGCAGCTTAGGTGCAGAAGGGGGCACAGATACGCAGTATTTT
CASSLGAEGGTDTQYF
>NA|TRBV7-3|18|NA|TRBJ1-1
TGTGCCAGCAGCTCCCAGGGGACATTGGGTCCAACAAACACTGAAGCTTTCTTT
CASSSQGTLGPTNTEAFF
>NA|TRBV12-3/TRBV12-4|13|few|TRBJ1-2
TGTGCCAGCAGTTTATTGTTGGGGTATGGCTACACCTTC
CASSLLLGYGYTF
>NA|TRBV12-3/TRBV12-4|11|many|TRBJ2-5
TGTGCCAGCAGTTCCCTAGAGACCCAGTACTTC
CASSSLETQYF
>NA|TRBV7-7|17|few|TRBJ2-5
TGTGCTAGCAGCTTAGGCGACAGGAGGGTTTCGGAAGAGACCCAGTACTTC
CASSLGDRRVSEETQYF
>NA|TRBV13|14|NA|TRBJ1-2
TGTGCCAGCAGCTCCTCGACCGACTACTATGGCTACACCTTC
CASSSSTDYYGYTF
>TRBD1|TRBV4-2|14|NA|TRBJ1-2
TGTGCCAGCAGCCAGGACAGGGTAGACTATGGCTACACCTTC
CASSQDRVDYGYTF
>TRBD1|TRBV19|15|NA|TRBJ1-5
TGTGCCAGTAGTATGACAGGGGTCGGTGTTCAGCCCCAGCATTTT
CASSMTGVGVQPQHF
>NA|TRBV29-1|11|few|TRBJ1-3
TGCAGCGCCTGGGGGAGAAACACCATATATTTT
CSAWGRNTIYF
>NA|TRBV5-1|15|few|TRBJ2-5
TGCGCCAGCAGCCCCTCCGCAGGGGACCAAGAGACCCAGTACTTC
CASSPSAGDQETQYF
>NA|TRBV30|13|NA|TRBJ1-5
TGTGCCTGGAGTGTACAGGGAGGCCAGCCCCAGCATTTT
CAWSVQGGQPQHF
>NA|TRBV12-3/TRBV12-4|15|many|TRBJ1-6
TGTGCCAGCGCTTTACCCCGAGGACAGCACTCACCCCTCCACTTT
CASALPRGQHSPLHF
>TRBD1|TRBV5-4|13|few|TRBJ2-5
TGTGCCAGCGGCGACAGGGGAGAAGAGACCCAGTACTTC
CASGDRGEETQYF
>NA|TRBV10-3|13|NA|TRBJ1-4
TGTGCCATCACGAGAACGGCTAATGAAAAACTGTTTTTT
CAITRTANEKLFF
>TRBD1|TRBV7-7|13|few|TRBJ2-5
TGTGCCAGCAGCTGGACAGGGGCAGAGACCCAGTACTTC
CASSWTGAETQYF
>TRBD1|TRBV20-1|12|many|TRBJ1-2
TGCAGTGCCCAGACAGGGGGTTATGGCTACACCTTC
CSAQTGGYGYTF
>NA|TRBV29-1|13|few|TRBJ2-7
TGCAGCGTAAGGACTAATGGGAACTACGAGCAGTACTTC
CSVRTNGNYEQYF
>NA|TRBV12-3/TRBV12-4|15|NA|TRBJ2-3
TGTGCCAGCAGCCCAGACAGCCGTGGGACAGATACGCAGTATTTT
CASSPDSRGTDTQYF
>TRBD1|TRBV6-2/TRBV6-3|16|many|TRBJ1-1
TGTGCCAGCAGTTACCGCGGACAGGGGAAGGACACTGAAGCTTTCTTT
CASSYRGQGKDTEAFF
>TRBD2|TRBV7-2|17|NA|TRBJ2-3
TGTGCCAGCAGCTTACCAGGGACTAGCGGTTACACAGATACGCAGTATTTT
CASSLPGTSGYTDTQYF
>NA|TRBV14|15|NA|TRBJ1-1
TGTGCCAGCAGCGTATGGACAGTCATGAACACTGAAGCTTTCTTT
CASSVWTVMNTEAFF
>TRBD2|TRBV11-2|16|few|TRBJ2-5
TGTGCCAGCAGCCGTCTTATGCGGGGGGGAGGAAAGACCCAGTACTTC
CASSRLMRGGGKTQYF
>NA|TRBV12-3/TRBV12-4|12|many|TRBJ1-1
TGTGCCAGCAGTTTAGCGCAGACTGAAGCTTTCTTT
CASSLAQTEAFF
>NA|TRBV28|15|NA|TRBJ1-6
TGTGCCAGCGGCCCTCCCCGACGGGTTAATTCACCCCTCCACTTT
CASGPPRRVNSPLHF
>NA|TRBV29-1|15|few|TRBJ2-3
TGCAGCGTTGAACTCGGAGGGACTAGCACAGATACGCAGTATTTT
CSVELGGTSTDTQYF
>NA|TRBV7-7|15|few|TRBJ1-1
TGTGCTAGCAGCAAACAGGATTACTTGAACACTGAAGCTTTCTTT
CASSKQDYLNTEAFF
>NA|TRBV7-2|15|few|TRBJ1-1
TGTGCCAGCAGCAGGGGCCGACACCTGAACACTGAAGCTTTCTTT
CASSRGRHLNTEAFF
>NA|TRBV25-1|11|once|TRBJ2-1
TGTGCCAGCAGTGATTTTGGCCCCCAGTTCTTC
CASSDFGPQFF
>NA|TRBV12-3/TRBV12-4|16|few|TRBJ1-3
TGTGCCAGCAGGCCCTTAGGGCGGTCGTCTGGAAACACCATATATTTT
CASRPLGRSSGNTIYF
>TRBD2|TRBV3-1|15|few|TRBJ2-5
TGTGCCAGCACCCTGGGACTAGCGGGGGAAGAGACCCAGTACTTC
CASTLGLAGEETQYF